This section outlines one T cell receptor beta chain sequence together with its context. Its antigen is as yet unknown. Germline assignment: CDR1 SGHKS and CDR2 YYEKEE (reference sequence). V gave up 3 bases and J gave up 0 bases; unmatched junction bases: 5. The CDR3 is 15 amino acids. The sample belongs to a study of cytotoxic CD8 clonotypes in ibrutinib-treated CLL. Study-level background: Recorded responses included about 25 partial and 2 complete; following median roughly 70 months, roughly 15 stayed remitted and about 12 progressed.

Profiled with immunoSEQ multiplex PCR; TCRdb holds only in-frame clones, not every one. The data show 300,000 to 350,000 clones, more than 65% seen once. Points from the study as a whole: Public clonotypes were rare and shrank or held steady on treatment. While tracking circulating CD8+ T-cell counts, baseline clonality exceeded that of age-matched healthy donors. Clonality showed a rise at ibrutinib response that reversed toward baseline at progression.

This receptor was taken from a human donor with chronic lymphocytic leukemia. The chain is built from TRBV5-5 and TRBJ2-7; TRBD2 matches at 8 bases. The starting material was PBMCs, obtained before ibrutinib treatment. The chain's CDR3 is CASSSGLGASYEQYF. The CDR3, as DNA: TGTGCCAGCAGCTCGGGACTAGGGGCCTCCTACGAGCAGTACTTC.